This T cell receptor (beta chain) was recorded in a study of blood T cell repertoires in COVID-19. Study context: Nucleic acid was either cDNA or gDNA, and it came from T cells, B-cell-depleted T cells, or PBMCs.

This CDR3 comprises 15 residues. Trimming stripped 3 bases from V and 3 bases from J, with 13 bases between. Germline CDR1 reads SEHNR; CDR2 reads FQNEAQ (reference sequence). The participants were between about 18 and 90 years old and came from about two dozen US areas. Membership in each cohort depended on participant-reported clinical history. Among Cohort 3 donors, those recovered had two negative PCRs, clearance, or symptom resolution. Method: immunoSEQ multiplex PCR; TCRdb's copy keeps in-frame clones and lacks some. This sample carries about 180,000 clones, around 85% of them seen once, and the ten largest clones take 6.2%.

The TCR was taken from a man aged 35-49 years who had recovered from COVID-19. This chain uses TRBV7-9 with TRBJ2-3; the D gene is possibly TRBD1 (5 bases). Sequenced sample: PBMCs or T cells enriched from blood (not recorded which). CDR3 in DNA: TGTGCCAGCAGCTTCGAGGCAGGGCATACAGATACGCAGTATTTT. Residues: CASSFEAGHTDTQYF.